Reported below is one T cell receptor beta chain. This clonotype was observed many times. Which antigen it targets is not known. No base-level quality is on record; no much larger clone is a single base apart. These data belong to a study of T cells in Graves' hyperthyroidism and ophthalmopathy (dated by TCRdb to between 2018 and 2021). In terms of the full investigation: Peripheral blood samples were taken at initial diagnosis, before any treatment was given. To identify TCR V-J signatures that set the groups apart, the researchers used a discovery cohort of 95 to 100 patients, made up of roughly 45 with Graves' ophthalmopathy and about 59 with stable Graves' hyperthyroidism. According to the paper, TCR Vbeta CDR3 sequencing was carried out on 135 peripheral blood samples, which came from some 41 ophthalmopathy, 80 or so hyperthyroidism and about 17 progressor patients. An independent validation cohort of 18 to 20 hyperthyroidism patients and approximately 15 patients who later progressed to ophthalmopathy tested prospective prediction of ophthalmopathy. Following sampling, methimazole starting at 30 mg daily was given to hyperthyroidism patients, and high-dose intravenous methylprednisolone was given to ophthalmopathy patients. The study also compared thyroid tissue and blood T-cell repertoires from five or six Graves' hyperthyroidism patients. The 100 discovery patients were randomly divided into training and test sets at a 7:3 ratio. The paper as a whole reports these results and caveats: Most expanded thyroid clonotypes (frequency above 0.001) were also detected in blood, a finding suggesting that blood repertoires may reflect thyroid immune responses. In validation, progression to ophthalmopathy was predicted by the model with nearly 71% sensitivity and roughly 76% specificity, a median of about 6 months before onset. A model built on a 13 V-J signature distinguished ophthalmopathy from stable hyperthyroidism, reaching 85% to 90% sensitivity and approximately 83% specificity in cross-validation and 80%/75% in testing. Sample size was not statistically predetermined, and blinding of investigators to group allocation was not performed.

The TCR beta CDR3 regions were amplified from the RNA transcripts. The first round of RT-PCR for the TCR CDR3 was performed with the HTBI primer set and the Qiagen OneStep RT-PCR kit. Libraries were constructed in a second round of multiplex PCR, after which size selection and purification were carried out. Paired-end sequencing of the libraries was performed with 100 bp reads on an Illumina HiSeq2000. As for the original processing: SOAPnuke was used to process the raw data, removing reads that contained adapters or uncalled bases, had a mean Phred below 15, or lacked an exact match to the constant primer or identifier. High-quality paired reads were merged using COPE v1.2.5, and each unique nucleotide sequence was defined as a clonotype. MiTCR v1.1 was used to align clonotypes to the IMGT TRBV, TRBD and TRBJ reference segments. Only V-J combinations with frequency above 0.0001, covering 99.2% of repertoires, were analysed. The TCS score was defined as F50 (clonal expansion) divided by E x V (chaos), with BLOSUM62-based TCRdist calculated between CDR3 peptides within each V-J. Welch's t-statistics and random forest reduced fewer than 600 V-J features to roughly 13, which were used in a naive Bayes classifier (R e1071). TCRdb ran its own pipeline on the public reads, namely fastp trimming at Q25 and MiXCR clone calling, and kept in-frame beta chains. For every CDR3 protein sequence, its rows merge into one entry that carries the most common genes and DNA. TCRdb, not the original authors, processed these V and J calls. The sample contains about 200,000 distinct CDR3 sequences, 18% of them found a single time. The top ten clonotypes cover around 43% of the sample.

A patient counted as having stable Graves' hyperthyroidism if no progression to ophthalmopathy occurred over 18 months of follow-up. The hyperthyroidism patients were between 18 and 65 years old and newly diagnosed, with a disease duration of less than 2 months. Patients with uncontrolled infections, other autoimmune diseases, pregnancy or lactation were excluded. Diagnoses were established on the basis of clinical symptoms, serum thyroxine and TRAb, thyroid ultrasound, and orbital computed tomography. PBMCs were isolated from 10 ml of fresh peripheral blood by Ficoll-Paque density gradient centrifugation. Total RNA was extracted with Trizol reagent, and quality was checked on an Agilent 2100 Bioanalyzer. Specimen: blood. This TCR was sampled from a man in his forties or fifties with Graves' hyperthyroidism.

The base sequence is TGTGCCAGCAGTTATACCCGGGACAGGGGAAATGAGCAGTTCTTC. Translated, this gives CASSYTRDRGNEQFF. The chain joins TRBV6-1 to TRBJ2-1; 10 nucleotides in the junction match TRBD1. The germline V gene sets CDR1 to MNHNS and CDR2 to SASEGT. V is cut back by 5 bases and J by 7 bases, with 8 bases in the junction unmatched. There are 15 amino acids in the CDR3, from cysteine to phenylalanine inclusive. This entry keeps only the CDR3 DNA: 45 bases, framed from base 1.